The clone carrying this TCR beta chain was counted ten times or more. Its antigen is not identified. Germline values: CDR1 MDHEN, CDR2 SYDVKM. V was clipped by 6 bases and J by 5 bases; unmatched bases: 12. This CDR3 has 17 residues. The data stem from a study of T-cell reconstitution after alpha-beta-depleted transplantation in children. During its preparation, the TCRbeta library received unique molecular identifiers. TCRdb reanalysed the PCR reads using MiXCR and keeps one entry per CDR3 protein. The sample lists 330,000 or so distinct CDR3 sequences; roughly 7.8% were seen once. Study-wide findings and caveats: T-cell counts and diversity were attributed mostly to newly produced T cells one year after transplant. In some patients, recipient T cells and intrathymic progenitors surviving conditioning explained high day-60 diversity. Reportedly, alpha-beta T cells present about two months post-transplant originated from several hundred expanded clones of graft origin.

The chain links TRBV28 to TRBJ2-1; 11 bases match TRBD2. This TCR derives from a female patient between 2 and 15 years old who had a stem cell transplant for Fanconi anemia, so the T cells may come from the graft donor. The sample in question was peripheral blood, obtained 360 days after TCRalphabeta/CD19-depleted stem cell transplant. CDR3 nucleotide sequence: TGTGCCAGCAGCCCCGGGGTAGCGGGAGGGTACGACAATGAGCAGTTCTTC. Protein sequence: CASSPGVAGGYDNEQFF.